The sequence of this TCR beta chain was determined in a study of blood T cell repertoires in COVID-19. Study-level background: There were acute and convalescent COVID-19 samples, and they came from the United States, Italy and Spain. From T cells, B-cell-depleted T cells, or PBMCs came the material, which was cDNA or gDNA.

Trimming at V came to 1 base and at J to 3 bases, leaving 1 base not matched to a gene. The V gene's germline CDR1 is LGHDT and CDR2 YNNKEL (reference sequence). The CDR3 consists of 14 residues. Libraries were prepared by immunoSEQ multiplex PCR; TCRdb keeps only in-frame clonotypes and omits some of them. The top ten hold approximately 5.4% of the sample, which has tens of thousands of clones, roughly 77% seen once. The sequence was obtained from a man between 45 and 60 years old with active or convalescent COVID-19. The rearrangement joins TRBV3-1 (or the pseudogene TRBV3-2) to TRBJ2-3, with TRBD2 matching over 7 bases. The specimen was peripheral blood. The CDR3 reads CASSQGEGTDTQYF. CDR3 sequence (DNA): TGTGCCAGCAGCCAAGGGGAGGGAACAGATACGCAGTATTTT.